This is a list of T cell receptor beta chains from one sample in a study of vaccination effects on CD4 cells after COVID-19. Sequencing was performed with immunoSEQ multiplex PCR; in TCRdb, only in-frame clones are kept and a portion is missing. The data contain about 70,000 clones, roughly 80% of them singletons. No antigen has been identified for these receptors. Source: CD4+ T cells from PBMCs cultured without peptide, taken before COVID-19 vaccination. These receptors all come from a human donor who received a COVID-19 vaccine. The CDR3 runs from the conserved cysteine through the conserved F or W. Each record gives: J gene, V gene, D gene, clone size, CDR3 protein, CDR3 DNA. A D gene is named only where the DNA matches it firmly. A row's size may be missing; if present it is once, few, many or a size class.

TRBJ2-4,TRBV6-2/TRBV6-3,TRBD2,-,CASSYSGLAGNIQYF,TGTGCCAGCAGTTACTCCGGACTAGCGGGAAACATTCAGTACTTC
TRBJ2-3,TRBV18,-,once,CASSPMRGSTDTQYF,TGTGCCAGCTCACCAATGAGGGGAAGCACAGATACGCAGTATTTT
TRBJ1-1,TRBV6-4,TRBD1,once,CARTGLLNTEAFF,TGTGCCAGGACAGGGCTTTTGAACACTGAAGCTTTCTTT
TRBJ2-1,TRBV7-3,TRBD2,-,CASSKVSLAGDVFF,TGTGCCAGCAGCAAGGTGTCACTAGCGGGGGATGTGTTCTTC
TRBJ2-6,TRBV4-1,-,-,CASSQDRSFSGANVLTF,TGCGCCAGCAGCCAAGATAGGAGTTTCTCTGGGGCCAACGTCCTGACTTTC
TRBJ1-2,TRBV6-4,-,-,CASSVGDGGGNGYTF,TGTGCCAGCAGTGTCGGAGACGGCGGAGGGAATGGCTACACCTTC
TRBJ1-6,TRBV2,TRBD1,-,CASRSGGTAYNSPLHF,TGTGCCAGCAGATCAGGGGGCACGGCCTATAATTCACCCCTCCACTTT
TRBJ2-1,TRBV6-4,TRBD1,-,CASSDLTGGNNEQFF,TGTGCCAGCAGTGACTTGACAGGGGGCAACAATGAGCAGTTCTTC
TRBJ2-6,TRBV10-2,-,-,CASSVGGANVLTF,TGCGCCAGCAGTGTGGGTGGGGCCAACGTCCTGACTTTC
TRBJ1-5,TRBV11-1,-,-,CASSLGSDQPQHF,TGTGCCAGCAGCTTAGGCAGTGACCAGCCCCAGCATTTT
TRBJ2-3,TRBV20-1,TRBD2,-,CSASMLSPGLAGLGTDTQYF,TGCAGTGCTAGTATGTTATCCCCGGGGCTAGCGGGATTAGGCACAGATACGCAGTATTTT
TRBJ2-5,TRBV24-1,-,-,CATSLTGQKETQYF,TGTGCCACCAGCCTTACGGGCCAGAAAGAGACCCAGTACTTC
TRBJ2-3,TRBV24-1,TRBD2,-,CATSDPQLAGITDTQYF,TGTGCCACCAGTGATCCCCAACTAGCGGGGATCACAGATACGCAGTATTTT
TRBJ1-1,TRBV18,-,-,CASSPTEPNTEAFF,TGTGCCAGCTCACCAACAGAACCGAACACTGAAGCTTTCTTT
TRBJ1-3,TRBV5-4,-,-,CASSLGLSSGNTIYF,TGTGCCAGCAGCTTGGGACTGTCCTCTGGAAACACCATATATTTT
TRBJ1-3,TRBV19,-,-,CASNTRVGQSGNTIYF,TGTGCCAGTAATACCCGGGTGGGGCAGAGTGGAAACACCATATATTTT
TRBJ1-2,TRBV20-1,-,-,CSASPGRNYGYTF,TGCAGTGCTAGTCCCGGACGTAACTATGGCTACACCTTC
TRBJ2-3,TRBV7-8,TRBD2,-,CASSYSGTSGRTQYF,TGTGCCAGCAGCTACTCCGGGACTAGCGGGCGTACGCAGTATTTT
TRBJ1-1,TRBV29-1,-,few,CSVEEDKNTEAFF,TGCAGCGTGGAGGAGGACAAGAACACTGAAGCTTTCTTT
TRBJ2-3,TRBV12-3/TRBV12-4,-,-,CASSLDYTDTQYF,TGTGCCAGCAGTTTAGATTACACAGATACGCAGTATTTT
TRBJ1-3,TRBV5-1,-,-,CASSLINAGVSGNTIYF,TGCGCCAGCAGCTTGATCAACGCCGGAGTCTCTGGAAACACCATATATTTT
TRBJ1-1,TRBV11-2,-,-,CASSRQLNTEAFF,TGTGCCAGCAGCCGGCAGTTGAACACTGAAGCTTTCTTT
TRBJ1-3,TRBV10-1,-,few,CASSDHGNTIYF,TGCGCCAGCAGTGATCATGGAAACACCATATATTTT
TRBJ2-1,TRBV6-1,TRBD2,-,CASSDRLAGSYNEQFF,TGTGCCAGCAGTGATAGACTAGCGGGGTCCTACAATGAGCAGTTCTTC
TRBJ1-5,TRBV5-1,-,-,CASSLGGDQPQHF,TGCGCCAGCAGCCTTGGGGGCGATCAGCCCCAGCATTTT
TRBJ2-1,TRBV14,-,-,CASSEDLYNEQFF,TGTGCCAGCAGTGAGGACTTATACAATGAGCAGTTCTTC
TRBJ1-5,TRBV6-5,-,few,CASSRGSGQPQHF,TGTGCCAGCAGTCGGGGGTCGGGGCAGCCCCAGCATTTT
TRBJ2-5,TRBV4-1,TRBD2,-,CASSSRGAGGETQYF,TGCGCCAGCAGCTCTCGGGGGGCGGGAGGAGAGACCCAGTACTTC
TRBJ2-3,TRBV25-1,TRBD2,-,CASSPSGTRFADTQYF,TGTGCCAGCAGTCCGTCCGGGACTAGGTTTGCAGATACGCAGTATTTT
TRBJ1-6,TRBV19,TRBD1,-,CASSMRTGYNSPLHF,TGTGCCAGTAGTATGAGGACAGGGTATAATTCACCCCTCCACTTT
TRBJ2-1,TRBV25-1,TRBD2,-,CASSEYATSGSYNEQFF,TGTGCCAGCAGTGAATACGCGACTAGCGGCTCCTACAATGAGCAGTTCTTC
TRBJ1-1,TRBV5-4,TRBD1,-,CASSFQTGTGGAEAFF,TGTGCCAGCAGCTTTCAGACCGGGACAGGAGGAGCTGAAGCTTTCTTT
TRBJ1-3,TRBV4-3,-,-,CASSQALHHSGNTIYF,TGCGCCAGCAGCCAAGCTTTGCACCACTCTGGAAACACCATATATTTT
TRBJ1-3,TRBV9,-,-,CASSQDSPTPGNTIYF,TGTGCCAGCAGCCAGGACAGCCCTACTCCTGGAAACACCATATATTTT
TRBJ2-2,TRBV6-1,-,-,CASSYWANTGELFF,TGTGCCAGCAGTTATTGGGCCAACACCGGGGAGCTGTTTTTT
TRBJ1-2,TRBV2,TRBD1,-,CASRGGQGAYQAYGYTF,TGTGCCAGCAGGGGCGGACAGGGGGCCTATCAGGCCTATGGCTACACCTTC
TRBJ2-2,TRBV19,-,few,CASSAQVSSTGELFF,TGTGCCAGTAGTGCACAGGTCTCCTCCACCGGGGAGCTGTTTTTT
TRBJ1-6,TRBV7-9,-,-,CASSLDSPLHF,TGTGCCAGCAGCTTAGACTCACCCCTCCACTTT
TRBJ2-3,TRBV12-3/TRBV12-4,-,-,CASTRTLADTQYF,TGTGCCAGCACCAGGACTCTTGCAGATACGCAGTATTTT
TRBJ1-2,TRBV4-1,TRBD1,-,CASSLIDPGQGSGYTF,TGCGCCAGCAGCTTAATCGACCCGGGACAGGGTAGTGGCTACACCTTC
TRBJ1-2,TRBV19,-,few,CASSIPGAAVNYGYTF,TGTGCCAGTAGTATCCCCGGCGCAGCCGTTAACTATGGCTACACCTTC
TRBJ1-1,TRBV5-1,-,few,CASSLNPANTEAFF,TGCGCCAGCAGCTTGAATCCGGCGAACACTGAAGCTTTCTTT
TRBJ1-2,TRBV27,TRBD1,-,CASRRAGTGGNYGYTF,TGTGCCAGCAGGCGCGCCGGGACAGGGGGAAACTATGGCTACACCTTC
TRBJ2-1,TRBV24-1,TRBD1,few,CATSGGGQSYNEQFF,TGTGCCACCAGTGGTGGGGGACAGTCCTACAATGAGCAGTTCTTC
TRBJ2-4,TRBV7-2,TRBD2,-,CASSLRSRAGETQYF,TGTGCCAGCAGCTTAAGGAGCAGGGCGGGGGAAACTCAGTACTTC
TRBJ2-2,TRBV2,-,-,CASNRANTGELFF,TGTGCCAGCAACAGGGCGAACACCGGGGAGCTGTTTTTT
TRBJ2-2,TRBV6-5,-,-,CASSYSHRRGTGELFF,TGTGCCAGCAGTTACTCGCACAGGCGGGGTACCGGGGAGCTGTTTTTT
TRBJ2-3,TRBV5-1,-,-,CASSLVAGPSTDTQYF,TGCGCCAGCAGCTTGGTTGCAGGGCCCTCCACAGATACGCAGTATTTT
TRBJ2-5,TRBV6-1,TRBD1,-,CASRPDRAETQYF,TGTGCCAGCAGACCCGACAGGGCAGAGACCCAGTACTTC
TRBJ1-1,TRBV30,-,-,CAWSDTGQNTEAFF,TGTGCCTGGAGCGACACCGGACAGAACACTGAAGCTTTCTTT
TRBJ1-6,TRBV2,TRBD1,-,CASGRTGDGSPLHF,TGTGCCAGCGGTAGGACAGGCGACGGTTCACCCCTCCACTTT
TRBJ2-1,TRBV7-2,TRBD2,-,CASSLVSGGYNEQFF,TGTGCCAGCAGCTTAGTTAGCGGGGGCTACAATGAGCAGTTCTTC
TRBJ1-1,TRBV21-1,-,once,CASPPLWGQGNTEAFF,-
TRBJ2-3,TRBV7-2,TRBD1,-,CASSSGQGPDTQYF,TGTGCCAGCAGCTCCGGACAGGGTCCAGATACGCAGTATTTT
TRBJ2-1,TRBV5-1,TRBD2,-,CASSFGLAGSHNEQFF,TGCGCCAGCAGCTTCGGGCTAGCGGGGTCCCACAATGAGCAGTTCTTC